Listed here are 8 T cell receptor beta chains from one sample, sequenced in a study of control samples from healthy donors and cancer patients. TCRdb's table, derived via immunoSEQ multiplex PCR, lists solely in-frame clones and lacks some. The sample carries under 200,000 clones, roughly 92% recorded once. The specimen sequenced was blood. The origin of the receptors is a woman aged 25 to 45 in good health.

The genes are TRBV2 and TRBJ2-7, with TRBD2 matching 7 bases. CDR1 and CDR2 from the germline V gene are SNHLY and FYNNEI. The J segment lost 7 bases and the V segment lost 10 bases, leaving 10 bases of the junction unmatched. The CDR3 length is 12 residues. CDR3 coding DNA: TGTGCCATCCTCAACCTCGGGGGGGAGCAGTACTTC. It yields the protein CAILNLGGEQYF.

The chain links TRBV19 to TRBJ2-3; TRBD1 agrees at 10 bases. The V gene's germline CDR1 is LNHDA and CDR2 SQIVND (reference sequence). The CDR3 length is 16 residues. V lost 4 bases to trimming and J lost 6 bases; unmatched junction nucleotides: 10. CDR3 DNA sequence: TGTGCCAGTAGTAAAGGGACAGGGGCTTTGGCCGATACGCAGTATTTT. As protein: CASSKGTGALADTQYF.

The V and J genes are TRBV5-1 and TRBJ2-7; the match to TRBD2 covers 7 bases. The V and J ends lost 3 bases and 4 bases, in that order; junction bases with no gene match: 4. The CDR3 covers 13 residues. The germline V gene encodes CDR1 SGHRS and CDR2 YFSETQ. DNA of the CDR3: TGCGCCAGCAGCTGGACTAGTCAGTACGAGCAGTACTTC. Residues: CASSWTSQYEQYF.

V usage is TRBV15 and J usage is TRBJ1-5; no firm D call. CDR3 size: 17 residues. Germline assignment: CDR1 LNHNV and CDR2 YYDKDF (reference sequence). Trimming pared 1 base from V and 4 bases from J, leaving 17 bases between. The CDR3 reads CATSRVDWDGSNQPQHF. The CDR3 DNA is TGTGCCACCAGCAGAGTGGATTGGGATGGGAGTAATCAGCCCCAGCATTTT.

This chain uses TRBV18 with TRBJ1-5; the match to TRBD1 covers 7 bases. J was trimmed by 4 bases and V by 2 bases; bases with no gene match: 5. Germline CDR1 KGHSH, CDR2 LQKENI. This CDR3 is built from 15 residues. The CDR3 nucleotides read TGTGCCAGCTCACCATCCGGGACAGTAAATCAGCCCCAGCATTTT. As protein: CASSPSGTVNQPQHF.

This rearrangement joins TRBV6-5 to TRBJ2-1, with 7 bases matching TRBD1. The CDR3 runs 13 residues. V gave up 10 bases and J gave up 0 bases; unmatched junction bases: 3. CDR1 MNHEY and CDR2 SVGAGI come from the germline V gene. DNA of the CDR3: TGTGCCACCAGGACAGGCTCCTACAATGAGCAGTTCTTC. The encoded protein is CATRTGSYNEQFF.

This clone has a single count. Other DNA variants within this sample encode the same CDR3. The chain joins TRBV18 to TRBJ2-7, with 11 bases matching TRBD1. The CDR3 has 15 residues. After removal of 3 bases from V and 2 bases from J, the junction contained 3 bases not matched to a gene. CDR1 is KGHSH and CDR2 is LQKENI in the germline V gene. CDR3 loop: CASSPGTGGTYEQYF. The CDR3, as DNA: TGTGCCAGCTCACCTGGGACAGGGGGGACCTACGAGCAGTACTTC.

This chain links TRBV4-1 with TRBJ2-1, with a weak D call TRBD2 (7 bases). Germline V gives CDR1 MGHRA, CDR2 YSYEKL. The CDR3 extends over 16 amino acids. The V and J ends lost 0 bases and 10 bases respectively, with 19 bases between them. The CDR3 sequence: CASSQDTGGEGVEQFF. In nucleotides, the CDR3 is TGCGCCAGCAGCCAAGATACTGGGGGGGAGGGGGTGGAGCAGTTCTTC.